This TCR beta chain was observed in a study of cytomegalovirus exposure and HLA in healthy donors. Whole-study findings and limits: In a later analysis, most CMV-associated TCR beta chains appeared HLA-restricted. Later analysis identified a missense DCLRE1C variant that was linked to TCR beta V- and J-gene trimming. When a later analysis compared HLA-associated TCR beta chains with equally common others, the HLA-associated chains turned out to be more clonally expanded and to have lower generation probabilities. For most TCR sequences rarity was the rule, although some public TCRs occurred in many donors.

V was shortened by 0 bases and J by 2 bases, with 6 bases between the two germline ends. The CDR3 consists of 14 residues. Germline V CDR1 and CDR2: SGHNT, YYREEE (reference sequence). This clone was detected only once. The target antigen is unknown. Vbeta (60) and Jbeta (13) primers were used in the PCR. The assay was immunoSEQ multiplex PCR, and TCRdb's table has in-frame clones only and misses some. The top ten clones hold 2.1% of a sample with 140,000 to 150,000 clones, over 55% of them seen once. Sequenced material: PBMCs. The TCR originated in a man aged 40-49 years in good health and CMV-seronegative. This chain joins TRBV5-4 and TRBJ1-5; D not resolved. The DNA for the CDR3 is TGTGCCAGCAGCTTGGGGGAGGGCAATCAGCCCCAGCATTTT. Translated: CASSLGEGNQPQHF.